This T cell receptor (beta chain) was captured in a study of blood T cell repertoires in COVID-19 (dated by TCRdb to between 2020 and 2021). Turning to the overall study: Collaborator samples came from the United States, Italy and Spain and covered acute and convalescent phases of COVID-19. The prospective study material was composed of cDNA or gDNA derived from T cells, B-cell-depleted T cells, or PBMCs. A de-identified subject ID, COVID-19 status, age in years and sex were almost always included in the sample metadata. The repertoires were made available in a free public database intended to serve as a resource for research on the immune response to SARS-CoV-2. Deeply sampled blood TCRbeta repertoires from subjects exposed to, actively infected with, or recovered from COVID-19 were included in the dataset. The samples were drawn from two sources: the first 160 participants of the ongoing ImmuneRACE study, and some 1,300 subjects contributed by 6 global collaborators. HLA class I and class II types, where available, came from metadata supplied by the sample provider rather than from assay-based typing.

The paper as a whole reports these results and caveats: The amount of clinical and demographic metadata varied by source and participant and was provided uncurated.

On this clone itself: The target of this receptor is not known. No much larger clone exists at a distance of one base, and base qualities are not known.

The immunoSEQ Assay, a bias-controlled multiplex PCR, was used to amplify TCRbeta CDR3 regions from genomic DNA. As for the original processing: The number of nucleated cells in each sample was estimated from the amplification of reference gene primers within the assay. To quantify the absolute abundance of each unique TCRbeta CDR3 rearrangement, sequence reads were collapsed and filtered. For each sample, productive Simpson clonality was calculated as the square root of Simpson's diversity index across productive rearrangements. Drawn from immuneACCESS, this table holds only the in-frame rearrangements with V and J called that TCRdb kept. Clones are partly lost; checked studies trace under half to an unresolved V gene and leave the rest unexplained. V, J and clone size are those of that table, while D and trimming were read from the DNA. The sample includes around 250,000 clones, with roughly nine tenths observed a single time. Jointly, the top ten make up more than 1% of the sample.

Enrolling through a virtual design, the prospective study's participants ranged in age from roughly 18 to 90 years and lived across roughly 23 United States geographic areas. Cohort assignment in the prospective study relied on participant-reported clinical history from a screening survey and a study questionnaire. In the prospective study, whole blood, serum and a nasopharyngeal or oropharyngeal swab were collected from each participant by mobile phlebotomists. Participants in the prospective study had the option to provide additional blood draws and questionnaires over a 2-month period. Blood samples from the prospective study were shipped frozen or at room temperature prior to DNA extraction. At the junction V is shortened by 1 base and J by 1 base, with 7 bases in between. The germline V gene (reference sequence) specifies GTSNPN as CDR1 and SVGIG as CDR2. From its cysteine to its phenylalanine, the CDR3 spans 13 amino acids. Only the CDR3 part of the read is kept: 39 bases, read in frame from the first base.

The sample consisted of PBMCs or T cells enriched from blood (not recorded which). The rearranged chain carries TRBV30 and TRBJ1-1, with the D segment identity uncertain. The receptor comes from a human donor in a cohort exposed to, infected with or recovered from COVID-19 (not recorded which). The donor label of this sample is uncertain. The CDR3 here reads CAWSEGGNTEAFF. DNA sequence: TGTGCCTGGAGTGAAGGCGGGAACACTGAAGCTTTCTTT.